Shown below are 32 T cell receptor beta chains from a single sample sequenced in a study of T-cell reconstitution after alpha-beta-depleted transplantation in children. Unique molecular identifiers were incorporated into the prepared TCRbeta library. TCRdb fed the PCR reads into MiXCR, producing one record per CDR3 protein. Among a few hundred thousand distinct CDR3 sequences listed, approximately 10% were seen once. The sample was peripheral blood, taken 180 days after TCRalphabeta/CD19-depleted stem cell transplant. The receptors originated from a male patient between 2 and 10 years old who had a stem cell transplant for chronic granulomatous disease, so the T cells may come from the graft donor.

This clonotype came up many times. The CDR3 is CASSEGTGGGYEQYF. In DNA, the CDR3 is TGTGCCAGCAGCGAGGGGACAGGGGGAGGATACGAGCAGTACTTC. The V gene is TRBV9, the J gene TRBJ2-7; TRBD1 agrees at 11 bases. The V and J ends lost 3 bases and 4 bases, in that order; junction bases with no gene match: 6. Germline V lookup: CDR1 SGDLS, CDR2 YYNGEE. The CDR3 contains 15 residues.

This clonotype has at least ten counts. The rearrangement links TRBV2 to TRBJ2-3; 10 bases fit TRBD2. CDR3 length equals 14 residues. J gave up 5 bases and V 7 bases, and 6 bases lay outside the gene matches. Germline V gene sequence: CDR1 SNHLY, CDR2 FYNNEI. The CDR3, as DNA: TGTGCCAGCATGGCTAGCGGGAGTGTAGATACGCAGTATTTT. Protein: CASMASGSVDTQYF. The full variable domain, completed using reference TRBV2 and TRBJ2-3, is EPEVTQTPSHQVTQMGQEVILRCVPISNHLYFYWYRQILGQKVEFLVSFYNNEISEKSEIFDDQFSVERPDGSNFTLKIRSTKLEDSAMYFCASMASGSVDTQYFGPGTRLTVL.

The chain uses TRBV14 and TRBJ2-1, with 8 bases lining up with TRBD2. The CDR3 has 15 amino acids. CDR1 and CDR2 from the germline V gene are SGHDN and FVKESK. V was clipped by 3 bases and J by 3 bases; unmatched bases: 4. The CDR3 sequence is CASSHPGLVYNEQFF. The DNA for the CDR3 is TGTGCCAGCAGCCACCCGGGACTAGTCTACAATGAGCAGTTCTTC.

This clonotype was recorded many times. V is TRBV7-6 and J is TRBJ2-3; D possibly corresponds to TRBD1 (5 bases). The CDR3 runs 18 residues. Germline values: CDR1 SGHVS, CDR2 FNYEAQ. V dropped 0 bases and J dropped 2 bases, with 18 bases sitting between them. This chain's CDR3 is CASSLAGTGNPPTDTQYF. The CDR3 DNA sequence: TGTGCCAGCAGCTTAGCGGGTACAGGCAACCCCCCCACAGATACGCAGTATTTT.

This clonotype was recorded at least ten times. V gene TRBV2 combines with J gene TRBJ2-5; TRBD2 aligns across 7 bases. Germline V gene data show CDR1 as SNHLY and CDR2 as FYNNEI. V shed 1 base and J 1 base; nucleotides not matched to a gene: 0. The length of the CDR3 is 14 residues. The CDR3 sequence: CASSEGLAQETQYF. The DNA of the CDR3 is TGTGCCAGCAGTGAAGGACTAGCCCAAGAGACCCAGTACTTC. The full variable domain, in which reference TRBV2 and TRBJ2-5 provide the parts outside the CDR3, is EPEVTQTPSHQVTQMGQEVILRCVPISNHLYFYWYRQILGQKVEFLVSFYNNEISEKSEIFDDQFSVERPDGSNFTLKIRSTKLEDSAMYFCASSEGLAQETQYFGPGTRLLVL.

This clonotype was seen repeatedly, ten times or more. The chain recombines TRBV25-1 with TRBJ2-7; TRBD1 agrees at 9 bases. Unmatched junction bases numbered 11, after V lost 6 bases and J lost 2 bases. Germline V gene sequence: CDR1 MGHDK, CDR2 SYGVNS. The CDR3 has 16 residues. The DNA for the CDR3 is TGTGCCAGCAGCACCCGACTGGGACAGGGACCCTACGAGCAGTACTTC. It codes for CASSTRLGQGPYEQYF.

This clonotype showed up many times. V is TRBV2 and J is TRBJ2-1; D is tentatively TRBD1 or TRBD2 (5 bases each). There are 12 residues in the CDR3. With 9 bases removed from V and 7 bases from J, the gap between germline ends came to 13 bases. Looked up from germline, CDR1 is SNHLY and CDR2 is FYNNEI. Written as DNA, the CDR3 is TGTGCCAGTCCGGGACGGCTAAATGAGCAGTTCTTC. Protein: CASPGRLNEQFF.

There are many counts of this clonotype. The chain has TRBV5-1 and TRBJ2-7, with D perhaps TRBD1 (6 bases). CDR3 size: 14 residues. From germline, CDR1 is SGHRS and CDR2 YFSETQ. The V end was cut by 5 bases, the J end by 3 bases, with 15 bases between. The CDR3 protein is CASSLNQGNYEQYF. The CDR3, as DNA: TGCGCCAGCAGTCTTAACCAGGGGAACTACGAGCAGTACTTC.

The chain recombines TRBV7-6 with TRBJ1-3; perhaps TRBD1 as D (5 bases). This CDR3 is built from 18 residues. V gave up 1 base and J gave up 0 bases, with 16 bases separating them. Per the germline V gene, CDR1 is SGHVS and CDR2 is FNYEAQ. The CDR3 loop reads CASSLVGQNHYSGNTIYF. CDR3 nucleotide sequence: TGTGCCAGCAGCTTAGTGGGGCAAAATCATTACTCTGGAAACACCATATATTTT. Drawing the rest from reference TRBV7-6 and TRBJ1-3, the complete variable domain is GAGVSQSPRYKVTKRGQDVALRCDPISGHVSLYWYRQALGQGPEFLTYFNYEAQQDKSGLPNDRFSAERPEGSISTLTIQRTEQRDSAMYRCASSLVGQNHYSGNTIYFGEGSWLTVV.

This clonotype was recorded at least ten times. This chain connects TRBV24-1 to TRBJ2-3; D not certain. The germline V and J ends were trimmed by 7 bases and 0 bases, with 10 bases remaining between them. CDR3 size: 14 residues. Germline V gene data show CDR1 as KGHDR and CDR2 as SFDVKD. The DNA of the CDR3 is TGTGCCACCAGAGGCCTTCCAAGCACAGATACGCAGTATTTT. It yields the protein CATRGLPSTDTQYF.

This clonotype was recorded at least ten times. CDR3 amino acids: CASSLLDDPTSNYNEQFF. CDR3 bases: TGCGCCAGCAGCTTGTTGGACGACCCCACTAGTAACTACAATGAGCAGTTCTTC. The chain couples TRBV5-1 to TRBJ2-1; TRBD2 might be the D (5 bases). The V gene's germline CDR1 is SGHRS and CDR2 YFSETQ. The V end lost 1 base, the J end lost 3 bases, and 20 bases lay between the germline ends. This CDR3 is 18 amino acids long. The entire variable domain, with the rest obtained from reference TRBV5-1 and TRBJ2-1, is as follows: KAGVTQTPRYLIKTRGQQVTLSCSPISGHRSVSWYQQTPGQGLQFLFEYFSETQRNKGNFPGRFSGRQFSNSRSEMNVSTLELGDSALYLCASSLLDDPTSNYNEQFFGPGTRLTVL.

This clonotype was detected ten times or more. V gene TRBV29-1 combines with J gene TRBJ2-3; D is unclear. The CDR3 sequence is 10 residues long. The V end was cut by 4 bases, the J end by 5 bases, with 4 bases between. Germline V gives CDR1 SQVTM, CDR2 ANQGSEA. The CDR3, as DNA: TGCAGCGTTGGGGAAGATACGCAGTATTTT. It translates to CSVGEDTQYF.

In its sample, this clonotype was seen a few times. This chain links TRBV28 with TRBJ1-1, with 8 positions matching TRBD1. The CDR3 loop spans 19 amino acids. Germline CDR1 and CDR2: MDHEN and SYDVKM. V gave up 4 bases and J gave up 2 bases; unmatched junction bases: 18. CDR3 sequence (DNA): TGTGCCAGCAGTTCCCGTCAGTACAGGGGGAAGGTTTTAAACACTGAAGCTTTCTTT. It yields the protein CASSSRQYRGKVLNTEAFF.

This clonotype was seen ten or more times. The chain is built from TRBV7-6 and TRBJ2-7; possible D gene TRBD1, 6 bases. The CDR3 loop spans 17 amino acids. Per germline, CDR1 SGHVS and CDR2 FNYEAQ. Trimming took 0 bases from V and 1 from J, leaving 16 bases between them. This chain's CDR3 is CASSLAGYRVGSYEQYF. The CDR3 bases are TGTGCCAGCAGCTTAGCCGGCTACAGGGTTGGGTCCTACGAGCAGTACTTC.

This clonotype was found a few times. V and J are TRBV19 and TRBJ1-5; 11 nucleotides line up with TRBD1. V gave up 6 bases and J gave up 8 bases; unmatched junction bases: 12. Germline V gives CDR1 LNHDA, CDR2 SQIVND (reference sequence). The CDR3 length is 16 residues. The CDR3 bases are TGTGCCAGTAGCATTACCCGGGACAGGGGGAAGGAGCCCCAGCATTTT. It translates to CASSITRDRGKEPQHF.

This clonotype was recorded at least ten times. The gene calls are TRBV5-1 and TRBJ1-1; 9 bases are shared with TRBD1. J lost 3 bases, V lost 3 bases, and 6 bases had no gene match. Per germline, CDR1 SGHRS and CDR2 YFSETQ. This CDR3 has 15 amino acids. The CDR3 nucleotides are TGCGCCAGCAGCTGGGGATGGGACAGGGACACTGAAGCTTTCTTT. Translation: CASSWGWDRDTEAFF.

In this sample, this clonotype turned up many times. J is TRBJ2-1 and V is TRBV5-1; possibly TRBD2 for D (5 bases). Looked up from germline, CDR1 is SGHRS and CDR2 is YFSETQ. This CDR3 region has 16 residues. V was pared by 0 bases and J by 2 bases, with 12 bases between. The CDR3 DNA follows: TGCGCCAGCAGCTTGGCTAACGGACTGGCCTACAATGAGCAGTTCTTC. Translated: CASSLANGLAYNEQFF.

In its sample, this clonotype was seen many times. V usage is TRBV6-4 and J usage is TRBJ2-3; 10 bases are a match to TRBD2. Per germline, CDR1 MRHNA and CDR2 SNTAGT. V dropped 4 bases and J dropped 3; count of bases not matched to a gene: 1. This CDR3 spans 14 amino acids. CDR3: CASSAGLATDTQYF. The CDR3, as DNA: TGTGCCAGCAGTGCGGGACTAGCGACAGATACGCAGTATTTT.

Details on this clonotype: It may be a read error: a sequence one base away is much more abundant. The rearrangement links TRBV28 to TRBJ2-1; tentatively, D is TRBD1 (5 bases). CDR3 size: 14 residues. Per the germline V gene, CDR1 is MDHEN and CDR2 is SYDVKM. Between the trimmed V and J ends, which lost 3 bases and 11 bases, there was a span of 17 bases. The CDR3 protein is CASSLTEMGNQQFF. The CDR3 DNA reads as TGTGCCAGCAGTTTGACAGAAATGGGAAATCAGCAGTTCTTC.

This clonotype was counted many times. The chain joins TRBV4-1 to TRBJ2-5; maybe TRBD2 (5 bases). The CDR3 is 14 amino acids. The V gene lost 1 base and the J gene lost 5 bases, with 11 bases spanning the gap. Germline CDR1 and CDR2: MGHRA and YSYEKL. CDR3 loop: CASSQVVVAETQYF. The DNA for the CDR3 is TGCGCCAGCAGCCAAGTTGTAGTAGCGGAGACCCAGTACTTC.

This clonotype showed up just once. The genes are TRBV2 and TRBJ1-1; D unclear. V gave up 5 bases and J gave up 2 bases, with 15 bases separating them. Germline V gene lookup returns CDR1 SNHLY and CDR2 FYNNEI. CDR3 size: 15 residues. The CDR3 region has the DNA TGTGCCAGCAGTAAAGTGCCGGGGAGAAACACTGAAGCTTTCTTT. Protein: CASSKVPGRNTEAFF. Full variable domain (missing parts from reference TRBV2 and TRBJ1-1): EPEVTQTPSHQVTQMGQEVILRCVPISNHLYFYWYRQILGQKVEFLVSFYNNEISEKSEIFDDQFSVERPDGSNFTLKIRSTKLEDSAMYFCASSKVPGRNTEAFFGQGTRLTVV.

This clonotype was counted at least ten times. The chain joins TRBV6-2 or TRBV6-3 to TRBJ2-1, with D possibly TRBD2 on 6 matching bases. This CDR3 comprises 15 residues. V gave up 6 bases and J gave up 9 bases, with 21 bases separating them. The germline V gene has CDR1 MNHEY and CDR2 SVGEGT. CDR3 sequence reads: CASSPPLPFGGEQFF. The CDR3 DNA is TGTGCCAGCAGCCCCCCGCTCCCCTTCGGGGGTGAGCAGTTCTTC.

The chain employs TRBV5-4 and TRBJ2-2; perhaps TRBD1 as D (6 bases). There are 15 residues in the CDR3. Trimming removed 4 bases from V and 5 bases from J, with 15 bases in between. The germline V gene encodes CDR1 SGHNT and CDR2 YYREEE (reference sequence). The CDR3 reads CASSQDSWGTGELFF. CDR3 coding DNA: TGTGCCAGCAGCCAGGACAGTTGGGGGACCGGGGAGCTGTTTTTT.

This clonotype was seen repeatedly, ten times or more. The chain links TRBV27 to TRBJ2-5; TRBD2 aligns across 7 bases. With V trimmed by 3 bases and J by 1 base, 11 bases remained unmatched. Germline V gene lookup returns CDR1 MNHEY and CDR2 SMNVEV (reference sequence). The CDR3 runs 17 residues. CDR3 amino acids: CASSFFWGGRSQETQYF. The CDR3 DNA is TGTGCCAGCAGTTTTTTTTGGGGGGGGAGGTCCCAAGAGACCCAGTACTTC.

This clonotype was seen many times. This chain joins TRBV30 and TRBJ1-1; D gene ambiguous. This CDR3 has 12 residues. V dropped 0 bases and J dropped 4 bases, with 6 bases sitting between them. In germline, CDR1 is GTSNPN, CDR2 SVGIG (reference sequence). Here the CDR3 DNA reads TGTGCCTGGAGTGTCTGGGGCACTGAAGCTTTCTTT. This sequence encodes CAWSVWGTEAFF.

At least ten counts were recorded for this clonotype. The chain is built from TRBV9 and TRBJ2-2, with 7 nucleotides matching TRBD1. This CDR3 has 17 amino acids. V was clipped by 4 bases and J by 6 bases; unmatched bases: 15. From germline, CDR1 is SGDLS and CDR2 YYNGEE. CDR3 DNA: TGTGCCAGCAGCTTTACCGGGACAGCCCTCTATTCCGGGGAGCTGTTTTTT. Translated: CASSFTGTALYSGELFF.

With regard to this clonotype: Since a much larger clone is just one base distant, this may be a read error. The chain couples TRBV6-1 to TRBJ2-3; weak D call: TRBD2 (6 bases). Germline-derived CDR1 and CDR2 are MNHNS and SASEGT. Trimming left V 7 bases short and J 2 bases short, with 10 bases between. This CDR3 has 13 residues. In DNA form, the CDR3 reads TGTGCCAGCACGGTAGCGGACACAGATACGCAGTATTTT. Translated: CASTVADTDTQYF.

This clonotype occurred many times. The rearrangement uses TRBV10-3 and TRBJ2-3; 10 positions match TRBD2. Trimming took 3 bases from V and 4 from J; bases not matched to a gene: 4. CDR1 and CDR2 from the germline V gene are ENHRY and SYGVKD. The CDR3 contains 15 residues. The DNA for the CDR3 is TGTGCCATCAGTGATGGAGCGGGAGGGCCAGATACGCAGTATTTT. As protein: CAISDGAGGPDTQYF.

This clonotype showed up many times. The gene calls are TRBV27 and TRBJ2-1; D is ambiguous. Trimming took 3 bases from V and 3 from J, leaving 9 bases between them. The CDR3 contains 14 residues. The germline V gene has CDR1 MNHEY and CDR2 SMNVEV (reference sequence). CDR3 nucleotide sequence: TGTGCCAGCAGTTTTGGAACCCTCTACAATGAGCAGTTCTTC. Translation gives CASSFGTLYNEQFF.

This clonotype was detected many times. For the CDR3, the DNA is TGTGCCAGCTCAATTTACGAGGAGGGGGCTGAGCAGTTCTTC. Encoded protein: CASSIYEEGAEQFF. The chain links TRBV18 to TRBJ2-1; D perhaps matches TRBD1 (7 bases). The CDR3 sequence is 14 residues long. V lost 5 bases, J lost 9 bases, and 17 bases lay in between. From germline, CDR1 is KGHSH and CDR2 LQKENI.

This clonotype was detected ten times or more. The rearrangement uses TRBV7-9 and TRBJ2-2; 7 bases align to TRBD1. This CDR3 has 14 residues. With 5 bases clipped from V and 8 bases from J, the junction kept 8 bases outside the gene matches. Germline lookup yields CDR1 SEHNR and CDR2 FQNEAQ (reference sequence). The CDR3 DNA reads as TGTGCCAGCAGCCCGGGACAGCCAACGGGGGAGCTGTTTTTT. Its protein is CASSPGQPTGELFF.

This clonotype was seen repeatedly, ten times or more. The chain combines TRBV7-9 with TRBJ2-7; 7 positions agree with TRBD1. Germline CDR1 and CDR2: SEHNR and FQNEAQ (reference sequence). Unmatched junction bases numbered 4, after V lost 3 bases and J lost 2 bases. The CDR3 has 14 amino acids. The CDR3 coding sequence is TGTGCCAGCAGCTTCAGGGACAGCCCCTACGAGCAGTACTTC. Translated: CASSFRDSPYEQYF. Combining the CDR3 with reference TRBV7-9 and TRBJ2-7 gives the whole variable domain DTGVSQNPRHKITKRGQNVTFRCDPISEHNRLYWYRQTLGQGPEFLTYFQNEAQLEKSRLLSDRFSAERPKGSFSTLEIQRTEQGDSAMYLCASSFRDSPYEQYFGPGTRLTVT.